One sample yielded the 8 T cell receptor beta chains listed below, sequenced in a study. MiXCR, run by TCRdb on the RT-PCR reads, gives a single entry per CDR3 protein. The repertoire holds approximately 6,500 distinct CDR3 sequences, with approximately 90% as singletons. The sample consisted of memory CD4+ T cells from blood. The receptors originated from a female donor in good health, serving as a healthy control.

For this clonotype: This beta chain is off target for a library built for alpha chains, so its abundance means little. CDR3 sequence (DNA): TGTGCAGTCTCGGTCCAGGGAAGGGACGGGGAGCTGTTTTTT. This encodes CAVSVQGRDGELFF. The J gene is TRBJ2-2, the V gene TRBV6-1; TRBD1 might be the D (5 bases). CDR1 and CDR2 (germline): MNHNS, SASEGT. The CDR3 covers 14 residues.

In regard to this clonotype: This beta chain appears as a stray read in a library generated for alpha chains; its size is not informative. V gene TRBV20-1 combines with J gene TRBJ2-3, with D uncertain. The CDR3 has 14 residues. Germline values: CDR1 DFQATT, CDR2 SNEGSKA (reference sequence). The germline V and J ends were trimmed by 6 bases and 6 bases, with 19 bases remaining between them. The CDR3, as DNA: TGCAGTGCCCCGCGAGGCCTTTGGTCTGATACGCAGTATTTT. Protein sequence: CSAPRGLWSDTQYF.

Turning to this clonotype: This beta chain was picked up by a library intended for alpha chains and is off target, so its count carries little meaning. The rearrangement joins TRBV11-3 to TRBJ2-5; 10 nucleotides align to TRBD1. The V gene's germline CDR1 is SGHNT and CDR2 YENEEA. V trimming: 5 bases; J trimming: 5 bases; junction bases outside the gene matches: 11. The CDR3 loop spans 16 amino acids. The CDR3 sequence is CASSPRGTGAGETQYF. CDR3 nucleotides: TGTGCCAGCAGCCCCAGAGGGACAGGGGCGGGTGAGACCCAGTACTTC.

A remark on this clonotype: This beta chain is a stray read from a library made for alpha chains; its abundance is not meaningful. This chain connects TRBV12-3 or TRBV12-4 to TRBJ1-2; perhaps TRBD1 as D (6 bases). Trimming cost V 2 bases and J 4 bases, with 17 bases left between them. This CDR3 has 16 amino acids. The CDR3 region is CASSLKSPGAGYGYTF. CDR3 coding DNA: TGTGCCAGCAGTTTAAAATCCCCGGGGGCCGGCTATGGCTACACCTTC.

A word on this clonotype: Found in a library prepared for alpha chains, this beta chain is an off-target read, and its abundance has little meaning. The V gene is TRBV27, the J gene TRBJ1-1; D is uncertain. This CDR3 is 13 amino acids long. Germline V lookup: CDR1 MNHEY, CDR2 SMNVEV (reference sequence). V was pared by 5 bases and J by 5 bases, with 12 bases between. The chain's CDR3 is CASSAREGTEAFF. The CDR3 region has the DNA TGTGCCAGCAGTGCGAGGGAAGGTACTGAAGCTTTCTTT.

Points on this clonotype: The library was built for alpha chains, so this beta chain is an off-target read and its size means little. The rearrangement joins TRBV4-2 to TRBJ2-7; 13 nucleotides agree with TRBD2. The germline V gene has CDR1 LGHNA and CDR2 YNFKEQ. V shed 4 bases, J shed 7 bases, and the junction held 7 bases outside the gene matches. This CDR3 contains 15 residues. The CDR3 DNA follows: TGTGCCAGCAGCCTGGGACTAGCGGGATCAGAAGAGCAGTACTTC. It is translated as CASSLGLAGSEEQYF.

Of note for this clonotype: The library was designed around alpha chains, so this beta chain is a stray read whose abundance carries little weight. V is TRBV6-4 and J is TRBJ2-1; D gene uncertain. V gave up 6 bases and J gave up 10 bases, with 13 bases separating them. The germline gives CDR1 MRHNA, CDR2 SNTAGT. There are 12 residues in the CDR3. As DNA, the CDR3 is TGTGCCAGCAGCAACCGGAAAGGGGAGCAGTTCTTC. Translating gives CASSNRKGEQFF.

Comments on this clonotype: Found in a library prepared for alpha chains, this beta chain is an off-target read, and its abundance has little meaning. CDR3 region: CASSRQGYEQYF. The CDR3 DNA follows: TGTGCCAGCAGCCGCCAGGGCTACGAGCAGTACTTC. This rearrangement joins TRBV7-2 to TRBJ2-7; D might be TRBD1 (5 bases). This CDR3 has 12 residues. The germline V and J ends were trimmed by 5 bases and 3 bases, with 8 bases remaining between them. The V gene's germline CDR1 is SGHTA and CDR2 FQGNSA.